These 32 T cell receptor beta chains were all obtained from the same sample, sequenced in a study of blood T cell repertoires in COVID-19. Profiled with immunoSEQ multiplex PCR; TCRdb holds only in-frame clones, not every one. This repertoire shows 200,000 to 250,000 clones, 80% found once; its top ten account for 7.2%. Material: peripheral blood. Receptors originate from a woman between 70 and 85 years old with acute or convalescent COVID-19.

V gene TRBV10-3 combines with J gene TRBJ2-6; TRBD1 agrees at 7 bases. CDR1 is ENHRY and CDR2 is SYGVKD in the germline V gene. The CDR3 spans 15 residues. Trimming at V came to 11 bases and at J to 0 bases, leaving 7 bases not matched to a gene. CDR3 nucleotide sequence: TGTGCCGCAGGACAGGCCAGCTCTGGGGCCAACGTCCTGACTTTC. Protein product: CAAGQASSGANVLTF.

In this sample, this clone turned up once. CDR3 in amino acids: CASSQEGPGDTIYF. The CDR3 nucleotides read TGTGCCAGCAGCCAAGAAGGGCCCGGGGACACCATATATTTT. The gene calls are TRBV3-1 (or the pseudogene TRBV3-2) and TRBJ1-3; D is unresolved. Looked up from germline, CDR1 is LGHDT and CDR2 is YNNKEL (reference sequence). This CDR3 spans 14 amino acids. Trimming removed 0 bases from V and 8 bases from J, with 11 bases in between.

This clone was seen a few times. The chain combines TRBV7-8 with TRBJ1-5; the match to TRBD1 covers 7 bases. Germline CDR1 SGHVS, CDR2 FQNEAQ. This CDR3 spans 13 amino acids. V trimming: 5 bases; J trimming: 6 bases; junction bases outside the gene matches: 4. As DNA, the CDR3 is TGTGCCAGCAGCACAGGGGTAGGTCAGCCCCAGCATTTT. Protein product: CASSTGVGQPQHF.

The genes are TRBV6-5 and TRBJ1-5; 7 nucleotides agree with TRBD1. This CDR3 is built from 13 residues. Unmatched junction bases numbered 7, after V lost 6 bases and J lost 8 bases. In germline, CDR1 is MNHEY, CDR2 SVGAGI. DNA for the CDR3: TGTGCCAGCAGAAGACAGGGCCGGGAGCCCCAGCATTTT. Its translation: CASRRQGREPQHF.

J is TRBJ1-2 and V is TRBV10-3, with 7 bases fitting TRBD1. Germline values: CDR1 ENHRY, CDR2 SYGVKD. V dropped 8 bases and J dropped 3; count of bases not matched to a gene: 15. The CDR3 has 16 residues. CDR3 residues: CAIQPGRGESDYGYTF. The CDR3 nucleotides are TGTGCCATCCAACCGGGCAGGGGGGAGTCTGACTATGGCTACACCTTC.

As DNA, the CDR3 is TGTGCCAGCAGTTACCGCAGCGGCTACGAGCAGTACGTC. Its protein is CASSYRSGYEQYV. The chain joins TRBV6-6 to TRBJ2-7, with a possible D match to TRBD2 (5 bases). With 2 bases removed from V and 3 bases from J, the gap between germline ends came to 8 bases. The length of the CDR3 is 13 residues. Germline CDR1 is MNHNY and CDR2 is SVGAGI (reference sequence).

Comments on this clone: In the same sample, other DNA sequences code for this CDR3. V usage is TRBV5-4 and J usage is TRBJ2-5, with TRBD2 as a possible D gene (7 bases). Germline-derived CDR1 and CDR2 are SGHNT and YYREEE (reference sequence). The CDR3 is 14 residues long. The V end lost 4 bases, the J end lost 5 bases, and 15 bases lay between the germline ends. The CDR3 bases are TGTGCCAGCAGCAGGGGGGGGGCGCCGGAGACCCAGTACTTC. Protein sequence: CASSRGGAPETQYF.

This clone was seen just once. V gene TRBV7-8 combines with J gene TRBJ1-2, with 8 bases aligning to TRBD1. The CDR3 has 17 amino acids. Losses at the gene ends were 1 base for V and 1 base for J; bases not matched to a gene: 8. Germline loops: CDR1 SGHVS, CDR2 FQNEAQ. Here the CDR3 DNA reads TGTGCCAGCAGCTTAGGAGAAGGGACAGGCCGTAACTATGGCTACACCTTC. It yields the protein CASSLGEGTGRNYGYTF.

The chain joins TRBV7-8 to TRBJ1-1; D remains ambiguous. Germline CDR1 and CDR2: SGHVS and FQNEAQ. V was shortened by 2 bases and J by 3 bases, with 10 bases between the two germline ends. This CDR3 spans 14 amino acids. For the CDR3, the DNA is TGTGCCAGCAGCTTATCCGCGGGTTACACTGAAGCTTTCTTT. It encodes CASSLSAGYTEAFF.

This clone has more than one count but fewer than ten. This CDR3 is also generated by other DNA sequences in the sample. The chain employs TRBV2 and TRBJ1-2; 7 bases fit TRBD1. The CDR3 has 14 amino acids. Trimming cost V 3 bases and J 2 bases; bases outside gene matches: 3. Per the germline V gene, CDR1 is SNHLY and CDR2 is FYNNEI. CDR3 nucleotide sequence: TGTGCCAGCAGTGATCTAGGGGGCAACTATGGCTACACCTTC. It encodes CASSDLGGNYGYTF.

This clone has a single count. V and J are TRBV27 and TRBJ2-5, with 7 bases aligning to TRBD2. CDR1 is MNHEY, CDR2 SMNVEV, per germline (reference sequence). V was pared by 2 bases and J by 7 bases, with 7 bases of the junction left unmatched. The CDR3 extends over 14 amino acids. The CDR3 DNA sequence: TGTGCCAGCAGTTTAGGTGGGACTACCCGGACCCAGTACTTC. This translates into CASSLGGTTRTQYF.

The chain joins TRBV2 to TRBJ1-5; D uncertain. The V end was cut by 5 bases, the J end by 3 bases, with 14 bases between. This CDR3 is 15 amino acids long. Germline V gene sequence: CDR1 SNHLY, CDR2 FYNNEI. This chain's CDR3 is CASSPGGRHNQPQHF. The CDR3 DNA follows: TGTGCCAGCAGTCCGGGAGGGAGGCACAATCAGCCCCAGCATTTT.

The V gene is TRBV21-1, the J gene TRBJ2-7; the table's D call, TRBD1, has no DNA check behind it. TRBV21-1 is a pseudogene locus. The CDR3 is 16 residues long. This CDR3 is CASSHTAPVGTYEQYV. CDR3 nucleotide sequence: TGTGCCAGCAGCCATACGGCCCCGGTGGGCACCTACGAGCAGTACGTC.

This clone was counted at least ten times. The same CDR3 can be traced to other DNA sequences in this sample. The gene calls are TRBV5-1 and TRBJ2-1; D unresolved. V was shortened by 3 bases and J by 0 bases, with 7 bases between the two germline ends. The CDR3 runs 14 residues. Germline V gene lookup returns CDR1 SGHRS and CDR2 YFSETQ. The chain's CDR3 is CASSSDSSYNEQFF. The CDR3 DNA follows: TGCGCCAGCAGCTCTGATAGCTCCTACAATGAGCAGTTCTTC. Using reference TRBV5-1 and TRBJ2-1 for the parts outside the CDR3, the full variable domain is KAGVTQTPRYLIKTRGQQVTLSCSPISGHRSVSWYQQTPGQGLQFLFEYFSETQRNKGNFPGRFSGRQFSNSRSEMNVSTLELGDSALYLCASSSDSSYNEQFFGPGTRLTVL.

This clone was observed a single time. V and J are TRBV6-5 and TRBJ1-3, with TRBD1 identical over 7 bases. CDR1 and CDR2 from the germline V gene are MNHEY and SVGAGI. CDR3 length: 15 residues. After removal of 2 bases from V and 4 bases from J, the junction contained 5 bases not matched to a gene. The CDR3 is CASSYQGGGGNTIYF. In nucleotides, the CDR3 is TGTGCCAGCAGTTACCAAGGGGGCGGCGGAAACACCATATATTTT.

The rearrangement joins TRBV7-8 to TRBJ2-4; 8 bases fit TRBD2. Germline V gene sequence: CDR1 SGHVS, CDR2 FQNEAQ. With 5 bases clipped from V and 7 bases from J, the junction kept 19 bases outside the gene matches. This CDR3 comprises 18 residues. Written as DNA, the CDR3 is TGTGCCAGCAGCGCCGGAATCGGGGGGGCCCCCGGCCAGAACATTCAGTACTTC. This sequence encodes CASSAGIGGAPGQNIQYF.

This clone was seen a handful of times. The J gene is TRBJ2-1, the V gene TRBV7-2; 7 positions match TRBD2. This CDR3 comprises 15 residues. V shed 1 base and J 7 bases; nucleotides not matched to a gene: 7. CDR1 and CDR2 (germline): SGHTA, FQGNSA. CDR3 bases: TGTGCCAGCAGCTTAGGTGGCGGGGGTATGAATGAGCAGTTCTTC. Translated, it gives CASSLGGGGMNEQFF.

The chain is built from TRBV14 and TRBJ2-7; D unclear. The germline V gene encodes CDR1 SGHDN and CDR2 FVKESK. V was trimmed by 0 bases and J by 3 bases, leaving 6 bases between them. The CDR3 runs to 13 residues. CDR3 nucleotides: TGTGCCAGCAGCCAAGAAGTAGACTACGAGCAGTACGTC. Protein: CASSQEVDYEQYV.

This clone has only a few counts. CDR3 protein: CASSLDPRTVVGELFF. The CDR3 nucleotides read TGCGCCAGCAGCTTGGATCCCAGGACAGTAGTCGGGGAGCTGTTTTTT. This sequence joins TRBV5-1 and TRBJ2-2; TRBD1 might be the D (6 bases). The CDR3 totals 16 residues. Trimming took 0 bases from V and 7 from J, leaving 16 bases between them. Germline-derived CDR1 and CDR2 are SGHRS and YFSETQ.

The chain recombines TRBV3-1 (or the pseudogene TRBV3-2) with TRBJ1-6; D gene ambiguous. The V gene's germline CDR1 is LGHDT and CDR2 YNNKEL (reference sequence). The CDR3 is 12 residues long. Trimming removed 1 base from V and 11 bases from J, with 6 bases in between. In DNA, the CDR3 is TGTGCCAGCAGCCAAGTCAATGCACCCCTCCACTTT. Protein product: CASSQVNAPLHF.

The chain's CDR3 is CASSTQGYSTYEQYF. DNA of the CDR3: TGTGCCAGCAGTACACAGGGTTATTCGACCTACGAGCAGTACTTC. The chain is built from TRBV6-5 and TRBJ2-7; perhaps TRBD1 as D (6 bases). The V end was cut by 5 bases, the J end by 2 bases, with 16 bases between. The CDR3 runs 15 residues. Per the germline V gene, CDR1 is MNHEY and CDR2 is SVGAGI.

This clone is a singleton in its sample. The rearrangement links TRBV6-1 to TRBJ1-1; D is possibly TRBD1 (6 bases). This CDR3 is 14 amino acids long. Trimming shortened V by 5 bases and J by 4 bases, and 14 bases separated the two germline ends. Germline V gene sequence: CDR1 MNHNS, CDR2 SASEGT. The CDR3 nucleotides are TGTGCCAGCAGTTTCCACAGGGACGGCACTGAAGCTTTCTTT. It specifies CASSFHRDGTEAFF.

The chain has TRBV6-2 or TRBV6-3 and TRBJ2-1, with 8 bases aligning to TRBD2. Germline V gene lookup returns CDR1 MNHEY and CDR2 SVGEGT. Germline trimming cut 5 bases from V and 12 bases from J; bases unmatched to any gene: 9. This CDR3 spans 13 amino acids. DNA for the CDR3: TGTGCCAGCAGTAGCGGGGGCCCGCTTGGGCAGTTCTTC. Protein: CASSSGGPLGQFF.

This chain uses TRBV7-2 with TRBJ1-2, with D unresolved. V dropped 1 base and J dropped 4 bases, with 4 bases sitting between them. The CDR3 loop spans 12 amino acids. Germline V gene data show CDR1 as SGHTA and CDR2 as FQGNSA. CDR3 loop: CASSLGLYGYTF. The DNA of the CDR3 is TGTGCCAGCAGCTTAGGACTCTATGGCTACACCTTC.

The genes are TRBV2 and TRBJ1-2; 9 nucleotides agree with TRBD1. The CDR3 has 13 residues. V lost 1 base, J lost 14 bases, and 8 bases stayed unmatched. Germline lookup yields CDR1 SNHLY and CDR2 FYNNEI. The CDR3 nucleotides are TGTGCCAGCAGTGAAGGTTGGGACAGGGCCCTAACCTTC. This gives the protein CASSEGWDRALTF. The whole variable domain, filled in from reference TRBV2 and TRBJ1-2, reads EPEVTQTPSHQVTQMGQEVILRCVPISNHLYFYWYRQILGQKVEFLVSFYNNEISEKSEIFDDQFSVERPDGSNFTLKIRSTKLEDSAMYFCASSEGWDRALTFGSGTRLTVV.

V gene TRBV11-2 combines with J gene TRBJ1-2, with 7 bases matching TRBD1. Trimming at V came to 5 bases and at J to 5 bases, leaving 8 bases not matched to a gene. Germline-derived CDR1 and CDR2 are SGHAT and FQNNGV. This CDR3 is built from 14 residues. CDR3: CASSKLTGDYGYTF. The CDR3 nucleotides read TGTGCCAGCAGCAAACTTACAGGGGATTATGGCTACACCTTC. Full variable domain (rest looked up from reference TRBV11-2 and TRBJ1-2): EAGVAQSPRYKIIEKRQSVAFWCNPISGHATLYWYQQILGQGPKLLIQFQNNGVVDDSQLPKDRFSAERLKGVDSTLKIQPAKLEDSAVYLCASSKLTGDYGYTFGSGTRLTVV.

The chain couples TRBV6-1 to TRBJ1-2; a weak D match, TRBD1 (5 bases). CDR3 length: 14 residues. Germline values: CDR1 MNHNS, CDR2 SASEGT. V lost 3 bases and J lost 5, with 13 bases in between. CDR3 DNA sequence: TGTGCCAGCAGTGAGACCCAGGGTTGGTATGGCTACACCTTC. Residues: CASSETQGWYGYTF.

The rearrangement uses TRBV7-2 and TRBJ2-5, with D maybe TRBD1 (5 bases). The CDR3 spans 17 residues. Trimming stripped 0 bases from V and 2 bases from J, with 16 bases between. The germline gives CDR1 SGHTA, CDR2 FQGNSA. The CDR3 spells CASSLADTPRRQETQYF. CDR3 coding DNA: TGTGCCAGCAGCTTAGCGGACACACCAAGGCGGCAAGAGACCCAGTACTTC.

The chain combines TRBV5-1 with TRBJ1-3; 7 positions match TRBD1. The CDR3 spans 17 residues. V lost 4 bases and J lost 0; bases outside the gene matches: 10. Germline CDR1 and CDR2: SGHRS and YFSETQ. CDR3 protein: CASSPTGTADSGNTIYF. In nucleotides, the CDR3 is TGCGCCAGCAGCCCAACCGGGACAGCGGACTCTGGAAACACCATATATTTT.

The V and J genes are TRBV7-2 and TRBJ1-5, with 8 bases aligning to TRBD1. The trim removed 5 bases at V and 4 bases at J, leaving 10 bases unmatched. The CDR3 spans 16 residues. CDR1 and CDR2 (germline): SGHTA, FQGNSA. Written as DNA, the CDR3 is TGTGCCAGCAGCCCCGGTTGGACAGGGCCGAATCAGCCCCAGCATTTT. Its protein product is CASSPGWTGPNQPQHF. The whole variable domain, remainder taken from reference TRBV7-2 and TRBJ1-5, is GAGVSQSPSNKVTEKGKDVELRCDPISGHTALYWYRQSLGQGLEFLIYFQGNSAPDKSGLPSDRFSAERTGGSVSTLTIQRTQQEDSAVYLCASSPGWTGPNQPQHFGDGTRLSIL.

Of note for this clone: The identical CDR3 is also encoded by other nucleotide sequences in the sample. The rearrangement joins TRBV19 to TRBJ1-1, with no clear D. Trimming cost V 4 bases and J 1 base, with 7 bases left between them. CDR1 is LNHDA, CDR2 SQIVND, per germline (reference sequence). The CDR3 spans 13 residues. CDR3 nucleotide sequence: TGTGCCAGTAGTACCAATAGGAACACTGAAGCTTTCTTT. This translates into CASSTNRNTEAFF. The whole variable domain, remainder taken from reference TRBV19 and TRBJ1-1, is DGGITQSPKYLFRKEGQNVTLSCEQNLNHDAMYWYRQDPGQGLRLIYYSQIVNDFQKGDIAEGYSVSREKKESFPLTVTSAQKNPTAFYLCASSTNRNTEAFFGQGTRLTVV.

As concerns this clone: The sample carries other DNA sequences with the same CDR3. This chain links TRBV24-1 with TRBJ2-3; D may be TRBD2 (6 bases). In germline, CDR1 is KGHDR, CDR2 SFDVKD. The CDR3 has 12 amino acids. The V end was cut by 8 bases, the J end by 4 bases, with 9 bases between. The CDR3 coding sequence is TGTGCCACCAATGCGGGGTCAGATACGCAGTATTTT. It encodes CATNAGSDTQYF.